This T cell receptor beta chain was sequenced in a study of blood T cell repertoires in COVID-19. As for the study in general: Samples of COVID-19 (acute and convalescent) were obtained from the United States, Italy and Spain. T cells, B-cell-depleted T cells, or PBMCs supplied cDNA or gDNA.

How the authors handled the data: The authors estimated nucleated cell counts from reference gene primer amplification. Assay used: immunoSEQ multiplex PCR; TCRdb lists only in-frame clones, some missing. V and J calls and clone size come straight from that table; D and trimming were deduced from the DNA. The sample yields almost 100,000 clones, around nine tenths seen once. The V gene lost 0 bases and the J gene lost 0 bases, with 15 bases spanning the gap. Germline lookup yields CDR1 MNHEY and CDR2 SMNVEV (reference sequence). The CDR3 runs 19 residues. The chain has TRBV27 and TRBJ2-6, with D tentatively TRBD2 (5 bases). The sequence was collected from a man over 45 with acute or convalescent COVID-19. Sequenced input: peripheral blood. CDR3 nucleotide sequence: TGTGCCAGCAGTTTATCGAAGTCGCAGCTAGCCTCTGGGGCCAACGTCCTGACTTTC. Translated: CASSLSKSQLASGANVLTF.